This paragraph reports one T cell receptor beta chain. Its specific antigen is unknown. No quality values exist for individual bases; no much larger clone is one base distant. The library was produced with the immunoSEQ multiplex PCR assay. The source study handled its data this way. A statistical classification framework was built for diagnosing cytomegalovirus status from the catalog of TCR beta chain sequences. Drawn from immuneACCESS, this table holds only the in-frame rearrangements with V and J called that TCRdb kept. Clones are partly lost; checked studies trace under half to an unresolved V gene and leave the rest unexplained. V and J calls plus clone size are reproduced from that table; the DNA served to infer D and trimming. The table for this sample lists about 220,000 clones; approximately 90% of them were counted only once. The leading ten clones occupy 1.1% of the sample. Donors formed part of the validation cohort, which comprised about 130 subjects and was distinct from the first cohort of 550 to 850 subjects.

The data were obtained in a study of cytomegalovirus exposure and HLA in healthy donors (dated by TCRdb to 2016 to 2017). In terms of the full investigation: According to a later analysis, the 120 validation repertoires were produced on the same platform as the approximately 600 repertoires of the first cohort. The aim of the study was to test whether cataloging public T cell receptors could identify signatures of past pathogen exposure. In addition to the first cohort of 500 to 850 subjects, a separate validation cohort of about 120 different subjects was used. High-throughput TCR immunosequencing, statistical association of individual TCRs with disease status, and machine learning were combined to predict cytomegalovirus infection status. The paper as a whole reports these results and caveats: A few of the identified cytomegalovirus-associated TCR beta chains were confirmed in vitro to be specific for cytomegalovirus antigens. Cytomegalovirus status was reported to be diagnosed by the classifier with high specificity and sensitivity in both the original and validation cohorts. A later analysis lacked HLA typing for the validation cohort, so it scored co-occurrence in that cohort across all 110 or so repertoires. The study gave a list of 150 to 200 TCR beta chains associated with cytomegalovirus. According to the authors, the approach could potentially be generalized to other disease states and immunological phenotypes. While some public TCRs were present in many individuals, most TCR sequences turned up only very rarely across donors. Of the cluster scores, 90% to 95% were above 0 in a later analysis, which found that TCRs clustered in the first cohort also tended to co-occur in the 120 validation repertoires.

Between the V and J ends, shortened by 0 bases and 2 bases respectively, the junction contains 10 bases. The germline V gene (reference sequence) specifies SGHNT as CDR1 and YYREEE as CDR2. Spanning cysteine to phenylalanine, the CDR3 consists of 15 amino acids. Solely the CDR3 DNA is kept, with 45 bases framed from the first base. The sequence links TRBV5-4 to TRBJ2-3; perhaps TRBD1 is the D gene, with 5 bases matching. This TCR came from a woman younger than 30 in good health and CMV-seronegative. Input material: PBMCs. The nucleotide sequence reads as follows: TGTGCCAGCAGCTTGGGACAGTTCAACACAGATACGCAGTATTTT. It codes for CASSLGQFNTDTQYF.